Given below is one T cell receptor beta chain in context. Its antigen is currently unknown. At cycle 4 day 1, cycle 7 day 1, and baseline, blood was sampled. The sample belongs to a study of OX40 agonist ivuxolimab in advanced cancers. Across the whole study: The treatment was a fully human IgG2 OX40 agonist, ivuxolimab. The patients received ivuxolimab by intravenous route every 2 weeks at 0.01 to 10 mg/kg.

Assay used: immunoSEQ multiplex PCR; TCRdb lists only in-frame clones, some missing. The sample yields about 64,000 clones, approximately 84% seen once. The V gene's germline CDR1 is SQVTM and CDR2 ANQGSEA. The CDR3 length is 12 residues. V dropped 7 bases and J dropped 2; count of bases not matched to a gene: 1. The study's findings and limits: Average numbers of expanded clones were greater in CD8+ T cells than in CD4+.

This chain uses TRBV29-1 with TRBJ2-7; 11 nucleotides match TRBD1. Sequencing was performed on CD4+ or CD8+ T cells sorted from blood, taken in a trial of the OX40 agonist ivuxolimab. The source is an adult with an advanced solid tumor such as melanoma, head and neck, liver or kidney cancer. CDR3: CSGGQGAYEQYF. CDR3 DNA sequence: TGCAGCGGGGGACAGGGGGCCTACGAGCAGTACTTC.